This entry lists 19 T cell receptor beta chains sequenced from one sample in a study of identical twins (dated by TCRdb to 2016 to 2018). The method was 5' RACE. The sequencer listed for this sample is Illumina HiSeq 2000. The public reads were reprocessed in TCRdb via fastp at Q25 and MiXCR, keeping in-frame beta chains. Entries are consolidated by CDR3 protein sequence, retaining the most common genes and DNA. Across this sample there are 250,000 or so distinct CDR3 sequences, with 12% seen only once. Of the sample, 4% is held by the ten largest clones. The sample was also linked to a second study, of yellow fever vaccine responses in identical twins.

Input material: memory (CD45RO+) T cells sorted from blood. In the paper's terms, the cell subset or site label means: CD45RO+ enriched T cells. The receptors were gathered from a woman aged 18-29 years in good health.

This clonotype appeared many times. The J gene is TRBJ2-1, the V gene TRBV5-6; D call uncertain. V lost 5 bases and J lost 5, with 11 bases in between. This CDR3 is 13 amino acids long. Germline V gene data show CDR1 as SGHDT and CDR2 as YYEEEE. The CDR3 loop reads CASSRRPNNEQFF. The CDR3, as DNA: TGTGCCAGCAGTCGCCGACCAAACAATGAGCAGTTCTTC.

V is TRBV29-1 and J is TRBJ1-1; D may be TRBD1 (6 bases). This CDR3 has 12 residues. Germline V gene data show CDR1 as SQVTM and CDR2 as ANQGSEA. V was trimmed by 6 bases and J by 4 bases, leaving 12 bases between them. The CDR3 nucleotides are TGCAGCGTATCCAGGGGAGGCACTGAAGCTTTCTTT. As protein: CSVSRGGTEAFF. Full variable domain (missing parts from reference TRBV29-1 and TRBJ1-1): SAVISQKPSRDICQRGTSLTIQCQVDSQVTMMFWYRQQPGQSLTLIATANQGSEATYESGFVIDKFPISRPNLTFSTLTVSNMSPEDSSIYLCSVSRGGTEAFFGQGTRLTVV.

This clonotype has just a few counts. The chain links TRBV29-1 to TRBJ2-7; the match to TRBD1 covers 7 bases. The CDR3 runs to 14 residues. Germline trimming cut 4 bases from V and 5 bases from J; bases unmatched to any gene: 11. Per germline, CDR1 SQVTM and CDR2 ANQGSEA. In nucleotides, the CDR3 is TGCAGCGTTGCAAGGAGCACAGGGGTTAACGAGCAGTACTTC. The encoded protein is CSVARSTGVNEQYF.

V gene TRBV4-3 combines with J gene TRBJ2-3, with D unclear. Germline assignment: CDR1 LGHNA and CDR2 YSLEER. V was clipped by 0 bases and J by 4 bases, with 14 bases between them. This CDR3 comprises 16 residues. The CDR3 sequence is CASSQEWGFVPDTQYF. CDR3 DNA sequence: TGCGCCAGCAGCCAAGAATGGGGTTTTGTGCCAGATACGCAGTATTTT.

This clonotype was counted many times. This chain joins TRBV5-1 and TRBJ2-7, with TRBD2 as a possible D gene (6 bases). Germline V gives CDR1 SGHRS, CDR2 YFSETQ. The CDR3 totals 15 residues. V lost 4 bases to trimming and J lost 1 base, with 15 bases between them. The CDR3 sequence is CASSLRWRGSYEQYF. CDR3 bases: TGCGCCAGCAGCCTCCGATGGAGGGGTTCCTACGAGCAGTACTTC.

The chain uses TRBV11-2 and TRBJ2-4, with D unresolved. Germline values: CDR1 SGHAT, CDR2 FQNNGV. The germline V and J ends were trimmed by 2 bases and 16 bases, with 24 bases remaining between them. CDR3 length equals 15 residues. The CDR3 loop is CASSLSNAPPDVAYF. The CDR3 nucleotides are TGTGCCAGCAGCTTAAGCAATGCCCCACCGGATGTAGCTTACTTC.

Only a few counts were recorded for this clonotype. V gene TRBV3-1 combines with J gene TRBJ2-1; TRBD2 agrees at 11 bases. In germline, CDR1 is LGHDT, CDR2 YNNKEL (reference sequence). Trimming cost V 4 bases and J 7 bases; bases outside gene matches: 6. The CDR3 is 15 amino acids. The CDR3 reads CASSPRLAGLNEQFF. CDR3 DNA sequence: TGTGCCAGCAGCCCGAGACTAGCGGGGTTGAATGAGCAGTTCTTC.

This clonotype was counted a single time. The rearrangement links TRBV14 to TRBJ1-3; possible D gene TRBD1, 5 bases. Trimming shortened V by 1 base and J by 0 bases, and 10 bases separated the two germline ends. CDR3 length: 16 amino acids. Germline V CDR1 and CDR2: SGHDN, FVKESK. CDR3 amino acids: CASSQGGGISGNTIYF. Written as DNA, the CDR3 is TGTGCCAGCAGCCAAGGTGGGGGGATCTCTGGAAACACCATATATTTT. The full variable domain, its missing parts supplied by reference TRBV14 and TRBJ1-3, is EAGVTQFPSHSVIEKGQTVTLRCDPISGHDNLYWYRRVMGKEIKFLLHFVKESKQDESGMPNNRFLAERTGGTYSTLKVQPAELEDSGVYFCASSQGGGISGNTIYFGEGSWLTVV.

CDR3 residues: CASRVGGMKTQYF. The CDR3 DNA reads TGTGCCAGCAGGGTGGGGGGGATGAAGACCCAGTACTTC. The chain couples TRBV7-2 to TRBJ2-5; 7 positions match TRBD2. This CDR3 is 13 amino acids long. The ends lost 6 bases at V and 6 bases at J; junction bases unmatched: 7. Per the germline V gene, CDR1 is SGHTA and CDR2 is FQGNSA.

Ten or more counts support this clonotype. The chain has TRBV29-1 and TRBJ2-1; D is possibly TRBD2 (5 bases). Germline CDR1 reads SQVTM; CDR2 reads ANQGSEA. The V gene lost 4 bases and the J gene lost 10 bases, with 17 bases spanning the gap. The CDR3 runs 13 residues. DNA of the CDR3: TGCAGCGTTGCTCTAAGCGGATCACGAGAGCAGTTCTTC. Protein sequence: CSVALSGSREQFF.

J is TRBJ2-5 and V is TRBV7-6; 11 bases match TRBD2. Germline CDR1 and CDR2: SGHVS and FNYEAQ. The CDR3 is 16 residues long. The J segment lost 5 bases and the V segment lost 3 bases, leaving 8 bases of the junction unmatched. This CDR3 reads CASSFTSGSSWETQYF. DNA of the CDR3: TGTGCCAGCAGCTTTACTAGCGGGAGTAGCTGGGAGACCCAGTACTTC.

The chain combines TRBV6-1 with TRBJ2-7; D gene ambiguous. Deletions cut 4 bases from V and 4 bases from J, with 8 bases between. This CDR3 has 12 amino acids. Per the germline V gene, CDR1 is MNHNS and CDR2 is SASEGT. CDR3 sequence reads: CASSATAYEQYF. CDR3 nucleotide sequence: TGTGCCAGCAGTGCTACAGCTTACGAGCAGTACTTC.

V usage is TRBV7-6 and J usage is TRBJ2-7, with 7 bases that match TRBD1. V shed 5 bases and J 7 bases; nucleotides not matched to a gene: 8. Germline CDR1 reads SGHVS; CDR2 reads FNYEAQ. The length of the CDR3 is 13 residues. The CDR3 DNA is TGTGCCAGCAGCATAGGGACAGCTGGGGAGCAGTACTTC. Amino acid sequence: CASSIGTAGEQYF.

This clonotype was detected ten times or more. The J gene is TRBJ1-1, the V gene TRBV5-1; D is undetermined. This CDR3 has 12 amino acids. Trimming took off 0 bases at V and 5 bases at J, with 5 bases between the two ends. Germline assignment: CDR1 SGHRS and CDR2 YFSETQ. DNA of the CDR3: TGCGCCAGCAGCTTGGAGGGAACTGAAGCTTTCTTT. This gives the protein CASSLEGTEAFF.

There are many counts of this clonotype. The V call is TRBV2, the J call TRBJ2-6; D not certain. Looked up from germline, CDR1 is SNHLY and CDR2 is FYNNEI. The CDR3 has 17 amino acids. The germline V and J ends were trimmed by 6 bases and 1 base, with 16 bases remaining between them. Here the CDR3 reads CASSRIRSLSGANVLTF. The CDR3 DNA follows: TGTGCCAGCAGCAGGATCCGGTCCCTATCTGGGGCCAACGTCCTGACTTTC.

The V call is TRBV11-2, the J call TRBJ2-1, with a weak D call TRBD1 (5 bases). Germline values: CDR1 SGHAT, CDR2 FQNNGV. V lost 1 base, J lost 4 bases, and 14 bases lay in between. This CDR3 region has 16 residues. CDR3 amino acids: CASSLGRGPNYNEQFF. The CDR3 DNA follows: TGTGCCAGCAGCTTAGGTAGGGGCCCGAATTACAATGAGCAGTTCTTC.

V is TRBV9 and J is TRBJ2-2; no clear D gene. The CDR3 runs 12 residues. Germline V gene sequence: CDR1 SGDLS, CDR2 YYNGEE. Trimming pared 0 bases from V and 8 bases from J, leaving 5 bases between. In DNA form, the CDR3 reads TGTGCCAGCAGCGTAGGTCAGGGGGAGCTGTTTTTT. It is translated as CASSVGQGELFF.

This clonotype has a handful of counts. CDR3 sequence reads: CASSQPTASLSSYEQYF. As DNA, the CDR3 is TGTGCCAGCAGCCAACCGACGGCCTCCTTAAGCTCCTACGAGCAGTACTTC. The chain joins TRBV4-2 to TRBJ2-7; D not resolved. The germline V gene encodes CDR1 LGHNA and CDR2 YNFKEQ. The length of the CDR3 is 17 residues. Trimming took off 2 bases at V and 0 bases at J, with 17 bases between the two ends.

This clonotype was observed many times. The chain links TRBV5-1 to TRBJ2-2; D is unclear. Looked up from germline, CDR1 is SGHRS and CDR2 is YFSETQ. The CDR3 sequence is 13 residues long. V dropped 7 bases and J dropped 5 bases, with 12 bases sitting between them. CDR3 coding DNA: TGCGCCAGCGAACCCCCCGCTACCGGGGAGCTGTTTTTT. It specifies CASEPPATGELFF.